The clone carrying this T cell receptor (beta chain) was recorded a few times. The antigen is unknown. Using RNA template, CDR3s of TCR alpha and beta were amplified with iRepertoire arm-PCR. For one-step reverse transcription and amplification, about 85-400 ng of tissue mRNA or PBMC total RNA was used. TCRdb re-called the multiplex PCR reads with MiXCR, one entry per CDR3 protein. The sample contains roughly 120,000 distinct CDR3 sequences, roughly 20% of which appear only once. The data were obtained in a study of glioma-infiltrating T cells. Study-wide results and limits: Non-neoplastic patients had below-expected tissue-blood divergence, while all gliomas exceeded expectation.

V shed 5 bases and J shed 2 bases, with 13 bases lying between them. CDR3 size: 14 residues. CDR1 is SGHAT, CDR2 FQNNGV, per germline. This TCR was recovered from a human donor with low-grade glioma or glioblastoma, undergoing nonglioma brain surgery, or in good health (not recorded which). Sequencing was carried out using glioma tissue, nonneoplastic brain tissue, or PBMCs (not recorded which). V gene TRBV11-2 combines with J gene TRBJ2-7; possible D gene TRBD2, 6 bases. Here the CDR3 reads CASSPRSGAYEQYF. CDR3 nucleotides: TGTGCCAGCAGCCCCCGGTCGGGGGCCTACGAGCAGTACTTC.